These 14 T cell receptor beta chains originate from one sample sequenced in a study of T-cell memory formation after mild COVID-19. One entry per CDR3 protein results from TCRdb running MiXCR on the 5' RACE reads. Here the sample spans about 260,000 distinct CDR3 sequences, around 15% being singletons. Sequenced material: PBMCs or a T cell subset sorted from them (not recorded which). The receptors stem from a man younger than 35 who had mild COVID-19 (a few samples of this study predate the infection). Cell type and time point are not known.

The chain links TRBV3-1 to TRBJ2-3, with D unclear. There are 15 residues in the CDR3. Trimming took 1 base from V and 2 from J, leaving 10 bases between them. Germline CDR1 LGHDT, CDR2 YNNKEL (reference sequence). CDR3 protein: CASSQGASFTDTQYF. Written as DNA, the CDR3 is TGTGCCAGCAGCCAAGGTGCGAGTTTCACAGATACGCAGTATTTT.

There are a few counts of this clonotype. This chain links TRBV12-3 or TRBV12-4 with TRBJ2-2; TRBD2 matches 8 bases. With 5 bases clipped from V and 4 bases from J, the junction kept 9 bases outside the gene matches. This CDR3 comprises 16 residues. CDR3 loop: CASSGETSEPTGELFF. For the CDR3, the DNA is TGTGCCAGCAGTGGGGAGACTAGCGAGCCCACCGGGGAGCTGTTTTTT.

This chain uses TRBV18 with TRBJ1-5; D is ambiguous. Germline assignment: CDR1 KGHSH and CDR2 LQKENI. This CDR3 comprises 14 residues. V was clipped by 6 bases and J by 0 bases, with 9 bases between them. The DNA of the CDR3 is TGTGCCAGCTCCGATCCCTATAGCAATCAGCCCCAGCATTTT. Translating gives CASSDPYSNQPQHF.

This chain joins TRBV5-5 and TRBJ1-2, with no clear D. Per the germline V gene, CDR1 is SGHKS and CDR2 is YYEKEE (reference sequence). V lost 1 base, J lost 8 bases, and 12 bases lay in between. The CDR3 consists of 13 residues. CDR3 bases: TGTGCCAGCAGCTTGTCGGGAGTTGGGGGCTACACCTTC. Amino acid sequence: CASSLSGVGGYTF. The whole variable domain, remainder taken from reference TRBV5-5 and TRBJ1-2, is DAGVTQSPTHLIKTRGQQVTLRCSPISGHKSVSWYQQVLGQGPQFIFQYYEKEERGRGNFPDRFSARQFPNYSSELNVNALLLGDSALYLCASSLSGVGGYTFGSGTRLTVV.

This chain links TRBV4-3 with TRBJ1-1, with 9 positions matching TRBD1. The CDR3 consists of 16 residues. Germline V gene lookup returns CDR1 LGHNA and CDR2 YSLEER. Trimming cost V 4 bases and J 3 bases; bases outside gene matches: 9. The CDR3 DNA follows: TGCGCCAGCAGCCCCACAGGGGGCGCTTGGGACACTGAAGCTTTCTTT. Encoded protein: CASSPTGGAWDTEAFF.

The V and J genes are TRBV20-1 and TRBJ2-1; the match to TRBD1 covers 7 bases. Germline loops: CDR1 DFQATT, CDR2 SNEGSKA (reference sequence). This CDR3 region has 16 residues. V was pared by 0 bases and J by 0 bases, with 5 bases of the junction left unmatched. The CDR3 sequence: CSARDQSGGSYNEQFF. Written as DNA, the CDR3 is TGCAGTGCTAGAGATCAATCAGGGGGCTCCTACAATGAGCAGTTCTTC.

This rearrangement joins TRBV18 to TRBJ1-2, with D possibly being TRBD1 (5 bases). Germline-derived CDR1 and CDR2 are KGHSH and LQKENI. The CDR3 runs 17 residues. Trimming cost V 2 bases and J 1 base, with 17 bases left between them. The CDR3 sequence is CASSPSRVQIYNYGYTF. The CDR3 DNA follows: TGTGCCAGCTCACCATCCAGGGTACAGATTTATAACTATGGCTACACCTTC.

This CDR3 is CASKRDYGELFF. CDR3 nucleotide sequence: TGTGCCAGCAAAAGGGACTACGGGGAGCTGTTTTTT. The V gene is TRBV6-2 or TRBV6-3, the J gene TRBJ2-2; TRBD2 matches at 7 bases. V was clipped by 7 bases and J by 7 bases; unmatched bases: 3. Germline V gene sequence: CDR1 MNHEY, CDR2 SVGEGT. CDR3 size: 12 residues.

In its sample, this clonotype was seen a few times. CDR3 loop: CASHRGGRGYGYTF. CDR3 DNA: TGTGCCAGCCACCGCGGGGGCCGAGGCTATGGCTACACCTTC. The V call is TRBV7-2, the J call TRBJ1-2; perhaps TRBD1 as D (6 bases). CDR1 is SGHTA, CDR2 FQGNSA, per germline. The CDR3 is 14 amino acids. Trimming removed 8 bases from V and 4 bases from J, with 17 bases in between.

Only a few counts were recorded for this clonotype. The chain carries TRBV20-1 and TRBJ2-1; 7 positions match TRBD2. Trimming at V came to 6 bases and at J to 9 bases, leaving 17 bases not matched to a gene. This CDR3 is 15 amino acids long. The V gene's germline CDR1 is DFQATT and CDR2 SNEGSKA (reference sequence). CDR3 amino acids: CSANRPRGVSREQFF. The DNA of the CDR3 is TGCAGTGCCAACCGACCCCGGGGGGTTAGCCGTGAGCAGTTCTTC.

The chain uses TRBV6-2 or TRBV6-3 and TRBJ2-5; 8 bases match TRBD2. Germline trimming cut 2 bases from V and 2 bases from J; bases unmatched to any gene: 4. Per germline, CDR1 MNHEY and CDR2 SVGEGT. The CDR3 loop spans 15 amino acids. The CDR3 nucleotides are TGTGCCAGCAGTTACGTAACTAGCGGACAAGAGACCCAGTACTTC. This codes for CASSYVTSGQETQYF.

A few counts support this clonotype. The chain is built from TRBV11-1 and TRBJ2-1; D is perhaps TRBD1 or TRBD2 (5 bases each). Germline V gene sequence: CDR1 SGHAT, CDR2 FQDESV (reference sequence). Trimming took 5 bases from V and 2 from J, leaving 19 bases between them. CDR3 length: 17 residues. The CDR3 reads CASSPYSRGRTYNEQFF. CDR3 in DNA: TGTGCCAGCAGCCCGTACTCGAGGGGAAGGACCTACAATGAGCAGTTCTTC.

V and J are TRBV7-2 and TRBJ1-5, with D hard to call. CDR1 is SGHTA and CDR2 is FQGNSA in the germline V gene. The V and J ends lost 3 bases and 6 bases respectively, with 6 bases between them. The CDR3 sequence is 12 residues long. CDR3 region: CASSFNGQPQHF. Written as DNA, the CDR3 is TGTGCCAGCAGCTTTAATGGTCAGCCCCAGCATTTT.

The chain has TRBV11-3 and TRBJ1-6, with D uncertain. Germline V gives CDR1 SGHNT, CDR2 YENEEA. The CDR3 spans 16 residues. Trimming shortened V by 5 bases and J by 7 bases, and 18 bases separated the two germline ends. CDR3 sequence (DNA): TGTGCCAGCAGCCCTACAGATAGGGAGTCGAATTCACCCCTCCACTTT. Protein: CASSPTDRESNSPLHF.